A single sample gave rise to the 10 T cell receptor beta chains below, sequenced in a study of blood T cell repertoires in COVID-19. Method: immunoSEQ multiplex PCR; TCRdb's copy keeps in-frame clones and lacks some. The data show about 220,000 clones, 82% seen once. Material for sequencing was PBMCs or T cells enriched from blood (not recorded which). The source of these receptors is a woman aged 60-75 years who had recovered from COVID-19.

The chain has TRBV7-3 and TRBJ2-3; 8 bases fit TRBD2. The CDR3 consists of 16 residues. With 5 bases clipped from V and 0 bases from J, the junction kept 7 bases outside the gene matches. Germline loops: CDR1 SGHTA, CDR2 FQGTGA. In DNA form, the CDR3 reads TGTGCCAGCAGCAAGAGCGGGGGAGTTAGCACAGATACGCAGTATTTT. Protein sequence: CASSKSGGVSTDTQYF.

This clone turned up a few times. The V and J genes are TRBV2 and TRBJ2-1; D perhaps matches TRBD1 (5 bases). From germline, CDR1 is SNHLY and CDR2 FYNNEI. Between the trimmed V and J ends, which lost 5 bases and 8 bases, there was a span of 19 bases. The CDR3 has 15 residues. CDR3 bases: TGTGCCAGCAGTCTTACAGGCCTGGTCGGCGATGAGCAGTTCTTC. Protein sequence: CASSLTGLVGDEQFF. Using reference TRBV2 and TRBJ2-1 for the parts outside the CDR3, the full variable domain is EPEVTQTPSHQVTQMGQEVILRCVPISNHLYFYWYRQILGQKVEFLVSFYNNEISEKSEIFDDQFSVERPDGSNFTLKIRSTKLEDSAMYFCASSLTGLVGDEQFFGPGTRLTVL.

This chain uses TRBV7-9 with TRBJ2-7; D is perhaps TRBD1 (6 bases). The germline V gene encodes CDR1 SEHNR and CDR2 FQNEAQ (reference sequence). V lost 7 bases, J lost 4 bases, and 8 bases lay in between. This CDR3 spans 11 amino acids. The CDR3 DNA sequence: TGTGCCAGCATACAGGGTTACGAGCAGTACTTC. Amino acid sequence: CASIQGYEQYF. Drawing the rest from reference TRBV7-9 and TRBJ2-7, the complete variable domain is DTGVSQNPRHKITKRGQNVTFRCDPISEHNRLYWYRQTLGQGPEFLTYFQNEAQLEKSRLLSDRFSAERPKGSFSTLEIQRTEQGDSAMYLCASIQGYEQYFGPGTRLTVT.

This clone was recorded only once. The chain recombines TRBV3-1 (or the pseudogene TRBV3-2) with TRBJ1-2; maybe TRBD1 (6 bases). With 3 bases removed from V and 7 bases from J, the gap between germline ends came to 15 bases. Germline-derived CDR1 and CDR2 are LGHDT and YNNKEL (reference sequence). The CDR3 has 14 residues. CDR3 sequence reads: CASSQRRGYPGYTF. The DNA for the CDR3 is TGTGCCAGCAGCCAGCGCAGGGGCTATCCTGGCTACACCTTC.

This sequence joins TRBV19 and TRBJ2-1, with a weak D call TRBD2 (6 bases). The length of the CDR3 is 15 residues. The germline gives CDR1 LNHDA, CDR2 SQIVND (reference sequence). Trimming removed 5 bases from V and 0 bases from J, with 11 bases in between. CDR3 sequence reads: CASSFQTSSYNEQFF. The CDR3 bases are TGTGCCAGTAGTTTCCAGACTAGCTCCTACAATGAGCAGTTCTTC.

CDR3 nucleotides: TGTGCCAGCAGTGTAGGAGGGCTTGGGGAAAAACTGTTTTTT. It yields the protein CASSVGGLGEKLFF. The V call is TRBV2, the J call TRBJ1-4; D not resolved. This CDR3 has 14 amino acids. Germline CDR1 is SNHLY and CDR2 is FYNNEI. V lost 4 bases and J lost 8, with 14 bases in between.

This clone came up a few times. The chain recombines TRBV18 with TRBJ2-1, with D unresolved. V was trimmed by 5 bases and J by 4 bases, leaving 12 bases between them. Germline V gives CDR1 KGHSH, CDR2 LQKENI. The CDR3 has 14 residues. The CDR3: CASSIMPEYNEQFF. The CDR3 nucleotides are TGTGCCAGCTCAATAATGCCCGAGTACAATGAGCAGTTCTTC.

The chain couples TRBV10-1 to TRBJ2-2; D is perhaps TRBD1 (6 bases). The CDR3 loop spans 14 amino acids. Germline values: CDR1 WNHNN, CDR2 SYGVQD (reference sequence). Trimming cost V 8 bases and J 0 bases, with 10 bases left between them. For the CDR3, the DNA is TGCGCCAGCGGGGACACCCCGAACACCGGGGAGCTGTTTTTT. As protein: CASGDTPNTGELFF.

The chain couples TRBV11-3 to TRBJ2-1; 7 bases line up with TRBD2. Germline assignment: CDR1 SGHNT and CDR2 YENEEA. Losses at the gene ends were 6 bases for V and 3 bases for J; bases not matched to a gene: 8. The CDR3 spans 15 residues. This CDR3 reads CASSLESGIYNEQFF. The DNA of the CDR3 is TGTGCCAGCAGTCTCGAGAGCGGGATCTACAATGAGCAGTTCTTC. Filled out from reference TRBV11-3 and TRBJ2-1, the complete variable domain reads EAGVVQSPRYKIIEKKQPVAFWCNPISGHNTLYWYLQNLGQGPELLIRYENEEAVDDSQLPKDRFSAERLKGVDSTLKIQPAELGDSAVYLCASSLESGIYNEQFFGPGTRLTVL.

The chain has TRBV7-6 and TRBJ1-1, with 8 bases fitting TRBD1. Germline V gene lookup returns CDR1 SGHVS and CDR2 FNYEAQ. V was clipped by 4 bases and J by 5 bases; unmatched bases: 9. CDR3 length: 15 residues. Here the CDR3 reads CASSSTGGVWTEAFF. In nucleotides, the CDR3 is TGTGCCAGCAGCTCAACAGGGGGGGTTTGGACTGAAGCTTTCTTT. Supplemented by reference TRBV7-6 and TRBJ1-1, the full variable domain reads GAGVSQSPRYKVTKRGQDVALRCDPISGHVSLYWYRQALGQGPEFLTYFNYEAQQDKSGLPNDRFSAERPEGSISTLTIQRTEQRDSAMYRCASSSTGGVWTEAFFGQGTRLTVV.